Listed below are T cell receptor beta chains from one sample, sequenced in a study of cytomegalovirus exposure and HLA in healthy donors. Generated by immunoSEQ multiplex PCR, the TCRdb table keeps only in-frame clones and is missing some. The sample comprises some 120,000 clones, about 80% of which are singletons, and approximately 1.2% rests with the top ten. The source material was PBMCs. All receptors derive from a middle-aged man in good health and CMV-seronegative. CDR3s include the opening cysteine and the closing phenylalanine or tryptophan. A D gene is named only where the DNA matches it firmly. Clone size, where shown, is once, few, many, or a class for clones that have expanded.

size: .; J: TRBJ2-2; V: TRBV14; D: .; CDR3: CASSDSVGWSTGELFF; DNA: TGTGCCAGCAGCGACTCAGTTGGGTGGAGCACCGGGGAGCTGTTTTTT
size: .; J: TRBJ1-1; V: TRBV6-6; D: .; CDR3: CASSLDRNTEAFF; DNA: TGTGCCAGCAGTTTAGACAGGAACACTGAAGCTTTCTTT
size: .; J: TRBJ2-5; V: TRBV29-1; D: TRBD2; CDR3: CSVHTGTRRGETQYF; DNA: TGCAGCGTGCACACCGGGACTAGAAGGGGAGAGACCCAGTACTTC
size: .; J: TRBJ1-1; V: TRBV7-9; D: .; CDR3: CASSLTPRGFNTEAFF; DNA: TGTGCCAGCAGCTTAACCCCCAGGGGTTTTAACACTGAAGCTTTCTTT
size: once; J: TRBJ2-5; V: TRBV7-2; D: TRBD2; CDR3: CASNRRLAGQETQYF; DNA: TGTGCCAGCAACCGAAGACTAGCGGGCCAAGAGACCCAGTACTTC
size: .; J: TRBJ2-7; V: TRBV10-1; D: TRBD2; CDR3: CASSSGRGGYEQYF; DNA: TGCGCCAGCAGTAGCGGGAGGGGGGGCTACGAGCAGTACTTC
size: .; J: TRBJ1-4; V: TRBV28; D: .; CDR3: CASSGPATNEKLFF; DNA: TGTGCCAGCAGTGGTCCGGCAACTAATGAAAAACTGTTTTTT
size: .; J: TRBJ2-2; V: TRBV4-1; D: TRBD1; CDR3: CASSQAGTANTGELFF; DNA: TGCGCCAGCAGCCAAGCCGGGACAGCAAACACCGGGGAGCTGTTTTTT
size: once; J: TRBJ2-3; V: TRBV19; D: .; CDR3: CASSKEVGRTDTQYF; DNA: TGTGCCAGTAGTAAGGAGGTGGGCCGCACAGATACGCAGTATTTT
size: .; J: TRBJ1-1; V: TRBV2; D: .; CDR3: CASTLEGNTEAFF; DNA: TGTGCCAGCACACTCGAGGGAAACACTGAAGCTTTCTTT
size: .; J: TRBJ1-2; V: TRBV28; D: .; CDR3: CASSDDRYYGYTF; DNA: TGTGCCAGCAGTGATGACAGGTACTATGGCTACACCTTC
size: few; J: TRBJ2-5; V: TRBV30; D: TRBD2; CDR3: CAWSVASGTYQETQYF; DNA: TGTGCCTGGAGTGTTGCGAGCGGGACGTACCAAGAGACCCAGTACTTC
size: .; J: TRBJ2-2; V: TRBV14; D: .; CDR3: CASSPLEGATGELFF; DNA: TGTGCCAGCAGCCCGCTGGAGGGGGCTACCGGGGAGCTGTTTTTT
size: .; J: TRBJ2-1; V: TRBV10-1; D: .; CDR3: CASSESRGSDNEQFF; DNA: TGCGCCAGCAGTGAGTCGCGGGGATCCGACAATGAGCAGTTCTTC
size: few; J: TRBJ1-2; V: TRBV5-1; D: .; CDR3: CASSLSGDYGYTF; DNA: TGCGCCAGCAGCTTGTCCGGGGACTATGGCTACACCTTC
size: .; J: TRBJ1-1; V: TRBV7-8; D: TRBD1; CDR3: CASSYPRTGRGNTEAFF; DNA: TGTGCCAGCAGCTACCCTAGGACAGGGAGGGGGAACACTGAAGCTTTCTTT
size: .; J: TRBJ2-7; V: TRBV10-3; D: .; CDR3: CAISGTYSASSYEQYF; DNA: TGTGCCATCAGTGGGACCTATAGCGCTAGCTCCTACGAGCAGTACTTC
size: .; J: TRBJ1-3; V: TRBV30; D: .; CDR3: CAWSVDSSSGNTIYF; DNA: TGTGCCTGGAGTGTGGACAGTTCCTCTGGAAACACCATATATTTT
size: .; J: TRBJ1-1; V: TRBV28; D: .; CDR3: CASGVYEGGNTEAFF; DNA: TGTGCCAGCGGTGTCTATGAGGGTGGGAACACTGAAGCTTTCTTT
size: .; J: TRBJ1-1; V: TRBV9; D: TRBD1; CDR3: CASSVAGTANTEAFF; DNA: TGTGCCAGCAGCGTAGCCGGGACAGCCAACACTGAAGCTTTCTTT
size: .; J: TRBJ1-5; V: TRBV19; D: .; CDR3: CASSIQGRYQPQHF; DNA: TGTGCCAGTAGTATTCAGGGTAGATACCAGCCCCAGCATTTT
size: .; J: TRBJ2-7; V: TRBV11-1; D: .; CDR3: CASSFGWSATSEQYF; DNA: TGTGCCAGCAGCTTCGGATGGTCAGCCACCAGCGAGCAGTACTTC
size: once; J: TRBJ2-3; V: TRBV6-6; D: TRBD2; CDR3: CASSYSASGTTDTQYF; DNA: TGTGCCAGCAGTTACTCAGCTAGCGGGACTACAGATACGCAGTATTTT
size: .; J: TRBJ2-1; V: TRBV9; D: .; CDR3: CASSVDGSTAYNEQFF; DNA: TGTGCCAGCAGCGTAGATGGCTCAACAGCCTACAATGAGCAGTTCTTC
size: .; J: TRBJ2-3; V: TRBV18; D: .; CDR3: CASSRTVTDTQYF; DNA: TGTGCCAGCTCACGGACAGTCACAGATACGCAGTATTTT
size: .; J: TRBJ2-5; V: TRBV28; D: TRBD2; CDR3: CASSLLGTSGRKTQYF; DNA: TGTGCCAGCAGTTTACTGGGGACTAGCGGGAGGAAGACCCAGTACTTC
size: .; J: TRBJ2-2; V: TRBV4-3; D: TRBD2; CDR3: CASSQDKASGSSGTGELFF; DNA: TGCGCCAGCAGCCAAGATAAGGCTAGCGGGAGCTCGGGCACCGGGGAGCTGTTTTTT
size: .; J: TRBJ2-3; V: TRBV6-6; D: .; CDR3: CASSMTGESDTQYF; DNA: TGTGCCAGCAGTATGACGGGAGAATCAGATACGCAGTATTTT
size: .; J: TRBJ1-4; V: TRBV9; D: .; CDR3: CASNQGATNEKLFF; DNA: TGTGCCAGCAACCAAGGGGCAACTAATGAAAAACTGTTTTTT
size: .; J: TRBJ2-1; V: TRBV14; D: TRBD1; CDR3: CASSLQGPPGEQFF; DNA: TGTGCCAGCAGCCTACAGGGGCCGCCAGGTGAGCAGTTCTTC
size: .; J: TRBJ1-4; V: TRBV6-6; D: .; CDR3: CASSIGEMDEKLFF; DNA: TGTGCCAGCAGTATCGGGGAGATGGATGAAAAACTGTTTTTT
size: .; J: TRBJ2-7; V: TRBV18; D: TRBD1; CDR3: CASSPRGTGGIGEQYF; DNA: TGTGCCAGCTCACCCCGAGGGACAGGGGGCATTGGCGAGCAGTACTTC
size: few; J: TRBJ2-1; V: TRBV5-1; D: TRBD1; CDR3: CASSSRRDRVNEQFF; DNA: TGCGCCAGCAGCTCCCGCCGGGACAGGGTGAATGAGCAGTTCTTC
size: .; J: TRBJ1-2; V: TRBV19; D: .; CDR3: CASSILQGNGYTF; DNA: TGTGCCAGTAGTATTCTTCAGGGAAATGGCTACACCTTC
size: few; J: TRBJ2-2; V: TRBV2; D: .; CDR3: CASYRGQRIGELFF; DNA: TGTGCCAGCTATAGGGGCCAAAGGATCGGGGAGCTGTTTTTT
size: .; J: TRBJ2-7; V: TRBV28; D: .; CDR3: CASSLGGRIYEQYF; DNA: TGTGCCAGCAGTTTAGGAGGGAGGATCTACGAGCAGTACTTC
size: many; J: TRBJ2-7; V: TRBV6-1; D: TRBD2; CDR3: CASIGGSYSYEQYF; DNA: TGTGCCAGCATTGGCGGGAGTTACTCCTACGAGCAGTACTTC